This TCR beta chain comes out of a study of pediatric ulcerative colitis. Colonoscopy and blood draw happened at the same time. Generated by immunoSEQ multiplex PCR, the TCRdb table keeps only in-frame clones and is missing some. This sample has around 61,000 clones, with roughly nine tenths found just once. CDR1 is SQVTM, CDR2 ANQGSEA, per germline. Trimming removed 6 bases at V and 0 bases at J, with 7 bases between. This CDR3 region has 12 residues. Study outcomes and limitations: Two patients had blood samples with substantially reduced template counts. Blood-rectal clonal overlap within each person was significantly higher in ulcerative colitis patients than controls.

Concerning this clone itself: Its antigen is not identified.

The rearrangement uses TRBV29-1 and TRBJ2-3; D is perhaps TRBD2 (6 bases). The sequencing sample was made of blood. The TCR originated in a boy aged 5-17 years with severe ulcerative colitis. The CDR3 reads CSVGGSTDTQYF. The CDR3 DNA reads TGCAGCGTCGGAGGGAGCACAGATACGCAGTATTTT.